This TCR beta chain emerged from a study of cytomegalovirus exposure and HLA in healthy donors. General observations from the study: A subsequent analysis found that TCR clusters from the first cohort also tended to co-occur in the 90 to 150 validation repertoires, with approximately 95% of cluster scores above 0. The dataset shows that most TCR sequences were rare, while some public TCRs occurred in many donors.

V was pared by 5 bases and J by 0 bases, with 11 bases between. This CDR3 has 15 amino acids. Germline CDR1 reads LGHNT; CDR2 reads FRNRAP. Worth noting for this clone: What it recognizes is unknown.

These donors were members of the roughly 120-subject validation cohort, a group separate from the approximately 640-subject first cohort. Measured with immunoSEQ multiplex PCR; TCRdb has only the in-frame clones, and not every one. Among 150,000 to 200,000 clones, roughly nine tenths were seen once, and the ten largest hold approximately 7.7%. The sequence came from a man between 25 and 39 years old in good health and CMV-seropositive. The chain uses TRBV12-5 and TRBJ1-3, with D unresolved. What was sequenced was PBMCs. The CDR3 spells CASGDSDSSGNTIYF. The CDR3 DNA follows: TGTGCTAGTGGTGATTCAGATAGCTCTGGAAACACCATATATTTT.